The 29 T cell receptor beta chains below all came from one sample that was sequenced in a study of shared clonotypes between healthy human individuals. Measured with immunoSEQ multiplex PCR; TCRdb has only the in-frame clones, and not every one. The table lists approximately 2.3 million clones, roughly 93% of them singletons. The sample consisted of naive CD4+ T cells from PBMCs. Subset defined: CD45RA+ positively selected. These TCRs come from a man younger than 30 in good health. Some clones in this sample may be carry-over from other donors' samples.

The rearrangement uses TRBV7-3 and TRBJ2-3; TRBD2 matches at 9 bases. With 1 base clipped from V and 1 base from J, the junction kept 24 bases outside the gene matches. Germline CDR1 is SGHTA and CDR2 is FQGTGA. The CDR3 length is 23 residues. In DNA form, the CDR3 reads TGTGCCAGCAGCTTAAAGGCCCATACCGTGTTAGCGGGAGAATTTAGGGGCACAGATACGCAGTATTTT. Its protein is CASSLKAHTVLAGEFRGTDTQYF.

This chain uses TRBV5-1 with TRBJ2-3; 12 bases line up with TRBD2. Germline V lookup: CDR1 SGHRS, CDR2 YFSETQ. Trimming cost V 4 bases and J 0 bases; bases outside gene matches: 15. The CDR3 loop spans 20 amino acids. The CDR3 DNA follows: TGCGCCAGCAGCCATCTCCTAGGGACTAGCGGGCGACCTAGCACAGATACGCAGTATTTT. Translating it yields CASSHLLGTSGRPSTDTQYF. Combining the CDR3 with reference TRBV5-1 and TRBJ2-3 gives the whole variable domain KAGVTQTPRYLIKTRGQQVTLSCSPISGHRSVSWYQQTPGQGLQFLFEYFSETQRNKGNFPGRFSGRQFSNSRSEMNVSTLELGDSALYLCASSHLLGTSGRPSTDTQYFGPGTRLTVL.

This CDR3 is CAISDTAMNTEAFF. In DNA, the CDR3 is TGTGCCATCAGTGATACCGCGATGAACACTGAAGCTTTCTTT. This chain uses TRBV10-3 with TRBJ1-1, with no clear D. V lost 3 bases, J lost 0 bases, and 8 bases lay in between. There are 14 residues in the CDR3. Per germline, CDR1 ENHRY and CDR2 SYGVKD.

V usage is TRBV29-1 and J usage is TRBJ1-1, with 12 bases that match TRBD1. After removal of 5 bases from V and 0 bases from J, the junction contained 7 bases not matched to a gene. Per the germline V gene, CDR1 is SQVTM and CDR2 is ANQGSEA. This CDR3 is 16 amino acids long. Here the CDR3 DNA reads TGCAGCGTTCTTCCGGGACAGGGGGCTTTGAACACTGAAGCTTTCTTT. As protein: CSVLPGQGALNTEAFF.

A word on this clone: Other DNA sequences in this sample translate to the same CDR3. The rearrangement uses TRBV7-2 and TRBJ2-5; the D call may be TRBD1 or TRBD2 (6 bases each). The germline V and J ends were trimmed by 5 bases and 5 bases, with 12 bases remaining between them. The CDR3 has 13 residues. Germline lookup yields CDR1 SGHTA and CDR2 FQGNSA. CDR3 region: CASSIRGGETQYF. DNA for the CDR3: TGTGCCAGCAGCATCAGGGGAGGCGAGACCCAGTACTTC.

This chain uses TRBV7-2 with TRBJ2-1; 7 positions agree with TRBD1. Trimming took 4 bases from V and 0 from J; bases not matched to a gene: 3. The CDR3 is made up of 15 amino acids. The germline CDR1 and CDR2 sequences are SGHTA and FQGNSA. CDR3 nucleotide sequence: TGTGCCAGCAGCTCCAACAGGGGCTCCTACAATGAGCAGTTCTTC. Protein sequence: CASSSNRGSYNEQFF.

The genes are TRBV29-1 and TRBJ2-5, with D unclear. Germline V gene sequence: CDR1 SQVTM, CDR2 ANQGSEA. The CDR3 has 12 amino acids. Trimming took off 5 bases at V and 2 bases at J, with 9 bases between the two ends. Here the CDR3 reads CSVMAVQETQYF. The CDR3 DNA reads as TGCAGCGTTATGGCGGTACAAGAGACCCAGTACTTC.

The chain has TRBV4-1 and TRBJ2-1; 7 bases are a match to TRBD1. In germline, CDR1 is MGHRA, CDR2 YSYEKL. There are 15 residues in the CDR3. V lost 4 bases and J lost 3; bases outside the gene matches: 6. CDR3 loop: CASSRPGQNYNEQFF. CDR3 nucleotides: TGCGCCAGCAGCCGACCGGGACAGAACTACAATGAGCAGTTCTTC.

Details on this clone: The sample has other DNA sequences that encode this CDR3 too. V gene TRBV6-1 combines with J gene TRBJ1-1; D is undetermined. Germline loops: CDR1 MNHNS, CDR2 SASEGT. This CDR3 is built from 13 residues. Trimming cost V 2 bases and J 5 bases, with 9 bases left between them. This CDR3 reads CASSERIGTEAFF. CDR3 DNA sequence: TGTGCCAGCAGTGAAAGGATAGGGACTGAAGCTTTCTTT.

The CDR3 DNA follows: TGTGCCAGCAGCCTAGGTGAGTCCACTGAAGCTTTCTTT. Translating it yields CASSLGESTEAFF. V is TRBV7-9 and J is TRBJ1-1; D not resolved. Deletions cut 5 bases from V and 4 bases from J, with 11 bases between. Germline-derived CDR1 and CDR2 are SEHNR and FQNEAQ (reference sequence). This CDR3 spans 13 amino acids.

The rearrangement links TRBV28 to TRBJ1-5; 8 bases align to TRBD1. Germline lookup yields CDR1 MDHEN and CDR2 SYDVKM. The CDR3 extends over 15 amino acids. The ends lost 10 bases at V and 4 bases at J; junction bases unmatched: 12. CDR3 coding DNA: TGTGCCACCGTGAGCATTGGGACAGGTAATCAGCCCCAGCATTTT. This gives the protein CATVSIGTGNQPQHF.

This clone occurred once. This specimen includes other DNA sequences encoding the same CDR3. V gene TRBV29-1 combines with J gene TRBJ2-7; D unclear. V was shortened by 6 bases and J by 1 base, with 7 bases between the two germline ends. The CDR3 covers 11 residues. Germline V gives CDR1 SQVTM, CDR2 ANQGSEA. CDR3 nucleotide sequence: TGCAGCGTAGGGCAGTCCTACGAGCAGTACTTC. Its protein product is CSVGQSYEQYF.

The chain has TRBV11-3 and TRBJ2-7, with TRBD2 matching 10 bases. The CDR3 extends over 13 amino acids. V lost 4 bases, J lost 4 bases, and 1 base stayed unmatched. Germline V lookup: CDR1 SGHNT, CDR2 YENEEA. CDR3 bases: TGTGCCAGCAGCTCTAGCGGGGGATACGAGCAGTACTTC. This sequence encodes CASSSSGGYEQYF.

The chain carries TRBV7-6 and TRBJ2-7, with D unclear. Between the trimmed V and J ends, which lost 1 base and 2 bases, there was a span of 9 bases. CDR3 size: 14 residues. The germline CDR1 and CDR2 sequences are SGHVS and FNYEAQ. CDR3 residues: CASSLELGPYEQYF. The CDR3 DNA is TGTGCCAGCAGCTTAGAATTAGGCCCCTACGAGCAGTACTTC.

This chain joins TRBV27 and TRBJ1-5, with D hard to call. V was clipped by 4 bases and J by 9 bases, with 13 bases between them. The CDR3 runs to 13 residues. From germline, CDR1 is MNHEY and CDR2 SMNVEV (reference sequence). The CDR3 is CASSSDGRRPQHF. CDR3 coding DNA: TGTGCCAGCAGTTCCGACGGCCGGCGGCCCCAGCATTTT.

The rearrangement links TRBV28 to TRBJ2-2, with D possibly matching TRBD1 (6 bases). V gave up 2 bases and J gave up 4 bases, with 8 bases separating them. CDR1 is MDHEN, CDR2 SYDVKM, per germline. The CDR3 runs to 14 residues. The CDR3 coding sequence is TGTGCCAGCAGTTTAGGGACACTCACCGGGGAGCTGTTTTTT. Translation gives CASSLGTLTGELFF.

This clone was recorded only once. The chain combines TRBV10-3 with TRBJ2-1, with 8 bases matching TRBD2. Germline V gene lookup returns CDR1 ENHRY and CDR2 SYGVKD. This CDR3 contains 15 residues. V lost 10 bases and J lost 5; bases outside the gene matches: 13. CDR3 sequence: CATGTSSVVDNEQFF. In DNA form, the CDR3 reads TGTGCCACCGGGACTAGTTCGGTCGTCGACAATGAGCAGTTCTTC.

This CDR3 reads CASSPGQGGYQPQHF. In DNA form, the CDR3 reads TGTGCCAGCAGCCCGGGACAGGGAGGCTATCAGCCCCAGCATTTT. The rearrangement links TRBV4-2 to TRBJ1-5, with 9 positions matching TRBD1. Germline CDR1 and CDR2: LGHNA and YNFKEQ. CDR3 length equals 15 residues. V lost 4 bases, J lost 5 bases, and 6 bases stayed unmatched.

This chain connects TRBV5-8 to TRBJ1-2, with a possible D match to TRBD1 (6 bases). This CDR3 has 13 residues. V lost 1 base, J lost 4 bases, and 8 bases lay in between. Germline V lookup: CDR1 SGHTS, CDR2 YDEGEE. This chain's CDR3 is CASSLTGPYGYTF. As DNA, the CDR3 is TGTGCCAGCAGCTTGACAGGGCCCTATGGCTACACCTTC. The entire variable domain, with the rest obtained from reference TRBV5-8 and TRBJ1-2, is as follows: EAGVTQSPTHLIKTRGQQATLRCSPISGHTSVYWYQQALGLGLQFLLWYDEGEERNRGNFPPRFSGRQFPNYSSELNVNALELEDSALYLCASSLTGPYGYTFGSGTRLTVV.

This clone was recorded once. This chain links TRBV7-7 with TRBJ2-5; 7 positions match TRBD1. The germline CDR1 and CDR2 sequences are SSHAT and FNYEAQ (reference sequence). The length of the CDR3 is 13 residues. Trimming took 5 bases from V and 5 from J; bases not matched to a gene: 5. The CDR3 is CASSLGTVETQYF. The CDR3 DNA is TGTGCCAGCAGCCTGGGGACAGTGGAGACCCAGTACTTC.

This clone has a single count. CDR3 loop: CASSPRGQGGTGELFF. The CDR3 region has the DNA TGTGCCAGTAGTCCGCGGGGACAGGGCGGGACCGGGGAGCTGTTTTTT. V and J are TRBV19 and TRBJ2-2; 9 positions agree with TRBD1. Germline V gives CDR1 LNHDA, CDR2 SQIVND (reference sequence). CDR3 length: 16 amino acids. V lost 5 bases to trimming and J lost 5 bases; unmatched junction nucleotides: 9.

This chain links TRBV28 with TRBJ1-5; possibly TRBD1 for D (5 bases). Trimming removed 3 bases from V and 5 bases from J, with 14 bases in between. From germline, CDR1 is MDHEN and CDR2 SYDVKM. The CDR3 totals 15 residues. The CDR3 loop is CASSLVGARDQPQHF. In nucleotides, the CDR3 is TGTGCCAGCAGTTTGGTTGGGGCCCGGGATCAGCCCCAGCATTTT. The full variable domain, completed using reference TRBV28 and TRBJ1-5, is DVKVTQSSRYLVKRTGEKVFLECVQDMDHENMFWYRQDPGLGLRLIYFSYDVKMKEKGDIPEGYSVSREKKERFSLILESASTNQTSMYLCASSLVGARDQPQHFGDGTRLSIL.

CDR3 bases: TGTGCCAGCATGACAGGGTTTAACGCGAACACCATATATTTT. It is translated as CASMTGFNANTIYF. The genes are TRBV27 and TRBJ1-3; 7 positions match TRBD1. V lost 7 bases and J lost 7; bases outside the gene matches: 10. CDR1 is MNHEY and CDR2 is SMNVEV in the germline V gene (reference sequence). The CDR3 spans 14 residues.

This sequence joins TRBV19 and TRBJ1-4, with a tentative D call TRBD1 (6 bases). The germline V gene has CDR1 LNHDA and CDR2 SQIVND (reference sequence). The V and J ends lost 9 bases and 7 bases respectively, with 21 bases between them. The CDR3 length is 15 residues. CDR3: CASRTLQGRGEKLFF. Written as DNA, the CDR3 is TGTGCCAGCCGAACACTGCAGGGGAGGGGTGAAAAACTGTTTTTT.

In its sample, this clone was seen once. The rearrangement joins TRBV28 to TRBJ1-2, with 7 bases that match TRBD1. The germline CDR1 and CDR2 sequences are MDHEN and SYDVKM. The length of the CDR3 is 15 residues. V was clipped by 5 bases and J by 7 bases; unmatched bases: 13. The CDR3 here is CASSPLETGYRGYTF. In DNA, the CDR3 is TGTGCCAGCAGTCCCCTCGAGACAGGGTATCGTGGCTACACCTTC.

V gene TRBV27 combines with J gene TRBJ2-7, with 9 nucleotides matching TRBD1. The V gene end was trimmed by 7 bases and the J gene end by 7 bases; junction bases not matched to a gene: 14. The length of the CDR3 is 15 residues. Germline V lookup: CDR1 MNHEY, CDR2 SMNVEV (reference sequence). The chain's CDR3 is CASTDPGQGIREQYF. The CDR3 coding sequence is TGTGCCAGCACCGACCCGGGACAGGGTATACGAGAGCAGTACTTC.

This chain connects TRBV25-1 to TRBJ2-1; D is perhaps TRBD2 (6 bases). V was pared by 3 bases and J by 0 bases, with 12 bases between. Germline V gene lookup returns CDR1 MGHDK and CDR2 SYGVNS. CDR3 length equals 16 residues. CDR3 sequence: CASSDRRRGSYNEQFF. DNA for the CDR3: TGTGCCAGCAGTGATCGAAGGCGGGGCTCCTACAATGAGCAGTTCTTC.

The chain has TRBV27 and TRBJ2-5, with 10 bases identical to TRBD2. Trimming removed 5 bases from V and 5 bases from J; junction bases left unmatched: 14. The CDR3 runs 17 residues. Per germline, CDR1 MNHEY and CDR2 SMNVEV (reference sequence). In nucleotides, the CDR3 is TGTGCCAGCAGTCGCGGCCTAGCGGGAGAGCGCGGGGAGACCCAGTACTTC. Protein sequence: CASSRGLAGERGETQYF.

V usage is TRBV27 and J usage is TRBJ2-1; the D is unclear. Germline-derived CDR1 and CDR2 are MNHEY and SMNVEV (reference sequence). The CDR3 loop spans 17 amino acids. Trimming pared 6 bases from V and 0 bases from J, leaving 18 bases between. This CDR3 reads CASSPISVTYSYNEQFF. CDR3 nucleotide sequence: TGTGCCAGCAGCCCTATATCCGTGACGTACTCCTACAATGAGCAGTTCTTC.